The rows below give T cell receptor beta chains drawn from one sample of a study of blood T cell repertoires in COVID-19. The assay was immunoSEQ multiplex PCR, and TCRdb's table has in-frame clones only and misses some. This repertoire shows 200,000 to 300,000 clones, 80% to 85% found once; its top ten account for under 5.5%. The sample consisted of peripheral blood. Receptors were obtained from a man aged 55 to 70 with acute or convalescent COVID-19. Both conserved end residues are part of each CDR3. Each record gives: J gene, V gene, D gene, clone size, CDR3 DNA, CDR3 protein. A D gene is named only where the DNA matches it firmly. Rows give clone size only sometimes, using once, few, many, or a class for an expanded clone.

J gene: TRBJ2-7; V gene: TRBV19; D gene: TRBD2; clone size: once; CDR3 DNA: TGTGCCAGTAGTATAGGGCTAGCGGTCTACTACGAGCAGTACTTC; CDR3 protein: CASSIGLAVYYEQYF
J gene: TRBJ2-1; V gene: TRBV5-1; D gene: .; clone size: .; CDR3 DNA: TGCGCCAGCAGCTTGGAGCTAGCCTACAATGAGCAGTTCTTC; CDR3 protein: CASSLELAYNEQFF
J gene: TRBJ2-5; V gene: TRBV5-1; D gene: .; clone size: once; CDR3 DNA: TGCGCCAGCAGCCCGTACCAAGAGACCCAGTACTTC; CDR3 protein: CASSPYQETQYF
J gene: TRBJ2-3; V gene: TRBV3-1/TRBV3-2; D gene: TRBD2; clone size: .; CDR3 DNA: TGTGCCAGCAGCCAAATGGGGGGGAGCACAGATACGCAGTATTTT; CDR3 protein: CASSQMGGSTDTQYF
J gene: TRBJ2-2; V gene: TRBV10-3; D gene: TRBD1; clone size: .; CDR3 DNA: TGTGCCATCCGGGACAGGGACGACGCCGGGGAGCTGTTTTTT; CDR3 protein: CAIRDRDDAGELFF
J gene: TRBJ2-5; V gene: TRBV6-5; D gene: TRBD2; clone size: .; CDR3 DNA: TGTGCCAGCACCCTACTCAGCGGGAGGGAGACCCAGTACTTC; CDR3 protein: CASTLLSGRETQYF
J gene: TRBJ2-5; V gene: TRBV20-1; D gene: .; clone size: few; CDR3 DNA: TGCAGTGCCGAACGCGGGAAGACCCAGTACTTC; CDR3 protein: CSAERGKTQYF
J gene: TRBJ2-1; V gene: TRBV7-8; D gene: .; clone size: .; CDR3 DNA: TGTGCCAGCAGCTTACGGCTAGCCAATGAGCAGTTCTTC; CDR3 protein: CASSLRLANEQFF
J gene: TRBJ1-4; V gene: TRBV19; D gene: TRBD1; clone size: .; CDR3 DNA: TGTGCCAGTAGTATGGGCGGACAGGCGCCTAATGAAAAACTGTTTTTT; CDR3 protein: CASSMGGQAPNEKLFF
J gene: TRBJ2-5; V gene: TRBV18; D gene: .; clone size: once; CDR3 DNA: TGTGCCAGCCACGATACGAGCGGAGGGGAGACCCAGTACTTC; CDR3 protein: CASHDTSGGETQYF
J gene: TRBJ1-1; V gene: TRBV7-9; D gene: .; clone size: .; CDR3 DNA: TGTGCCAGCAGCTTAGTCCCACACGTCGAAGCTTTCTTT; CDR3 protein: CASSLVPHVEAFF
J gene: TRBJ2-1; V gene: TRBV11-3; D gene: .; clone size: .; CDR3 DNA: TGTGCCAGCAGCTCCAAGCGGAGCCCCGAGGAGCAGTTCTTC; CDR3 protein: CASSSKRSPEEQFF
J gene: TRBJ1-6; V gene: TRBV6-5; D gene: .; clone size: .; CDR3 DNA: TGTGCCAGCAAGCTGGGGGCAGAATATAATTCACCCCTCCACTTT; CDR3 protein: CASKLGAEYNSPLHF
J gene: TRBJ2-5; V gene: TRBV18; D gene: .; clone size: .; CDR3 DNA: TGTGCCAGCTCACCGTTATCGCGGGAGACCCAGTACTTC; CDR3 protein: CASSPLSRETQYF
J gene: TRBJ1-2; V gene: TRBV7-8; D gene: .; clone size: few; CDR3 DNA: TGTGCCAGCAGCCGGGACAAGGATGGCTACACCTTC; CDR3 protein: CASSRDKDGYTF
J gene: TRBJ1-1; V gene: TRBV19; D gene: TRBD1; clone size: .; CDR3 DNA: TGTGCCAGTAGTAGGGGACAGGGGGCGCAGAACACTGAAGCTTTCTTT; CDR3 protein: CASSRGQGAQNTEAFF
J gene: TRBJ2-1; V gene: TRBV7-3; D gene: TRBD2; clone size: few; CDR3 DNA: TGTGCCAGCAGCTTAACCCTAGCGGGAGGGAAGTTCTTC; CDR3 protein: CASSLTLAGGKFF
J gene: TRBJ1-5; V gene: TRBV6-1; D gene: TRBD1; clone size: once; CDR3 DNA: TGTGCCAGCAGTGCCGCCGGACAGGGAAGCAATCAGCCCCAGCATTTT; CDR3 protein: CASSAAGQGSNQPQHF
J gene: TRBJ1-1; V gene: TRBV27; D gene: .; clone size: .; CDR3 DNA: TGTGCCAGCAGTGGCCTTGGGGAGGGGAACACTGAAGCTTTCTTT; CDR3 protein: CASSGLGEGNTEAFF
J gene: TRBJ1-4; V gene: TRBV7-9; D gene: .; clone size: .; CDR3 DNA: TGTGCCAGCAGCTCTCACACTACAACTAATGAAAAACTGTTTTTT; CDR3 protein: CASSSHTTTNEKLFF
J gene: TRBJ2-7; V gene: TRBV2; D gene: .; clone size: .; CDR3 DNA: TGTGCCAGCAGTGCGGAGGGGACGCAGTACTTC; CDR3 protein: CASSAEGTQYF
J gene: TRBJ2-1; V gene: TRBV6-2/TRBV6-3; D gene: TRBD2; clone size: .; CDR3 DNA: TGTGCCAGCAGCCCCCTGGGACGGCTAGCGGGACCTTACAATGAGCAGTTCTTC; CDR3 protein: CASSPLGRLAGPYNEQFF
J gene: TRBJ1-2; V gene: TRBV28; D gene: TRBD1; clone size: .; CDR3 DNA: TGTGCCAGCAGTCGGGACAGGGTAAACTATGGCTACACCTTC; CDR3 protein: CASSRDRVNYGYTF
J gene: TRBJ2-2; V gene: TRBV19; D gene: TRBD1; clone size: once; CDR3 DNA: TGTGCCAGTAGTATAAGTACAGGGGTCACCGGGGAGCTGTTTTTT; CDR3 protein: CASSISTGVTGELFF
J gene: TRBJ2-3; V gene: TRBV24-1; D gene: TRBD2; clone size: .; CDR3 DNA: TGTGCCACCAGTGATTCCCAGCGGGAGGCTACAAATACGCAGTATTTT; CDR3 protein: CATSDSQREATNTQYF
J gene: TRBJ2-5; V gene: TRBV29-1; D gene: .; clone size: .; CDR3 DNA: TGCAGCGTTGAGCTGGGCAGCCAAGAGACCCAGTACTTC; CDR3 protein: CSVELGSQETQYF
J gene: TRBJ2-7; V gene: TRBV7-6; D gene: .; clone size: .; CDR3 DNA: TGTGCCAGCAGCTTAGAACGGGGGGCAACCTACGAGCAGTACTTC; CDR3 protein: CASSLERGATYEQYF
J gene: TRBJ1-1; V gene: TRBV4-1; D gene: .; clone size: .; CDR3 DNA: TGCGCCAGCGTACAGAACACTGAAGCTTTCTTT; CDR3 protein: CASVQNTEAFF
J gene: TRBJ2-2; V gene: TRBV23-1; D gene: TRBD1; clone size: once; CDR3 DNA: TGCGCCAGCAGTCATCGTACCGGGACAGGGAACACCGGGGAGCTGTTTTTT; CDR3 protein: CASSHRTGTGNTGELFF